This T cell receptor (beta chain) comes out of a study of CD8+ T cells in alopecia areata. Once RNA had been extracted, it was reverse transcribed into cDNA to act as the sequencing template. Assay: immunoSEQ multiplex PCR; the TCRdb copy retains only in-frame clones and omits some. This table holds about 180,000 clones, 51% found once. The V and J ends lost 5 bases and 9 bases respectively, with 14 bases between them. The germline CDR1 and CDR2 sequences are SGHTA and FQGNSA. The CDR3 runs 13 residues. Indicated treatment: oral pan-JAK inhibitor, 5-10 mg twice daily. The study team obtained lesional scalp punch biopsies and peripheral blood from alopecia areata patients.

This specimen consisted of CD8+ T cells sorted from blood, obtained around week 54, from a patient treated with tofacitinib. This sequence originates from a human donor with alopecia areata. This chain joins TRBV7-2 and TRBJ2-1; tentative D call: TRBD2 (6 bases). CDR3 sequence: CASSILKRAEQFF. In DNA, the CDR3 is TGTGCCAGCAGCATATTAAAGCGGGCTGAGCAGTTCTTC. The complete variable domain, with remaining parts taken from reference TRBV7-2 and TRBJ2-1, reads GAGVSQSPSNKVTEKGKDVELRCDPISGHTALYWYRQSLGQGLEFLIYFQGNSAPDKSGLPSDRFSAERTGGSVSTLTIQRTQQEDSAVYLCASSILKRAEQFFGPGTRLTVL.